This TCR beta chain was identified in a study of T cell repertoires in cytomegalovirus infection. Findings and caveats of the study: Totalled public TCR beta family frequency picked out people who carried CMV plus the relevant HLA.

Of note for this clonotype: The antigen is not known.

There are 15 residues in the CDR3. Germline-derived CDR1 and CDR2 are MNHEY and SMNVEV (reference sequence). The V and J ends lost 3 bases and 4 bases respectively, with 14 bases between them. Via MiXCR, TCRdb re-called the reads, giving one row per CDR3 protein. The repertoire holds around 770,000 distinct CDR3 sequences, with about 29% as singletons. The sequence was collected from a human donor in good health (CMV status not recorded). Some clones in this sample may be carry-over from other donors' samples. The chain joins TRBV27 to TRBJ2-3; D gene ambiguous. The material sequenced was cultured CD8+ T cells from PBMCs, taken from culture after CMV antigen stimulation. CDR3: CASSLVPARSDTQYF. The CDR3 bases are TGTGCCAGCAGTTTGGTCCCAGCTCGGTCAGATACGCAGTATTTT.